This passage covers 21 T cell receptor beta chains from one sample sequenced in a study of CD8 T cells in ankylosing spondylitis. From the 5' RACE reads, TCRdb called clonotypes with MiXCR, one entry per CDR3 protein. Of roughly 200,000 distinct CDR3 sequences in the sample, roughly 24% were seen once. Sequenced sample: blood, either unsorted or a sorted T cell fraction (not recorded which). The receptors originated from a male donor with ankylosing spondylitis or in good health (not recorded which).

This clonotype showed up many times. V is TRBV6-5 and J is TRBJ2-5, with D perhaps being TRBD1 or TRBD2 (7 bases each). V was trimmed by 2 bases and J by 1 base, leaving 11 bases between them. There are 15 residues in the CDR3. Germline V gene data show CDR1 as MNHEY and CDR2 as SVGAGI. CDR3 coding DNA: TGTGCCAGCAGTTACGGCAGGGGGGGCCAAGAGACCCAGTACTTC. It encodes CASSYGRGGQETQYF.

This clonotype was seen at least ten times. V usage is TRBV5-1 and J usage is TRBJ1-4; no firm D call. The CDR3 has 13 residues. V was pared by 0 bases and J by 6 bases, with 6 bases between. CDR1 and CDR2 from the germline V gene are SGHRS and YFSETQ. For the CDR3, the DNA is TGCGCCAGCAGCTTGGACCAGGATGAAAAACTGTTTTTT. It encodes CASSLDQDEKLFF.

The table lists this clonotype with many counts. CDR3 in DNA: TGCAGGGCCCCCATTGGCAGCACAGATACGCAGTATTTT. It translates to CRAPIGSTDTQYF. The genes are TRBV20-1 and TRBJ2-3; D not certain. The length of the CDR3 is 13 residues. The germline CDR1 and CDR2 sequences are DFQATT and SNEGSKA (reference sequence).

This clonotype was seen only a few times. The gene calls are TRBV7-2 and TRBJ2-7; D remains ambiguous. CDR1 is SGHTA, CDR2 FQGNSA, per germline. Trimming left V 5 bases short and J 5 bases short, with 13 bases between. The length of the CDR3 is 13 residues. CDR3 DNA sequence: TGTGCCAGCAGCCCCAACAGCGTCCACGAGCAGTACTTC. It yields the protein CASSPNSVHEQYF.

This clonotype occurred many times. The chain couples TRBV20-1 to TRBJ2-1; TRBD2 matches 10 bases. CDR3 length: 15 amino acids. J lost 4 bases, V lost 5 bases, and 8 bases had no gene match. The germline V gene has CDR1 DFQATT and CDR2 SNEGSKA (reference sequence). Here the CDR3 DNA reads TGCAGTGCTGGTGGGACTAGCGAGACTTACAATGAGCAGTTCTTC. Translating it yields CSAGGTSETYNEQFF.

This clonotype occurred many times. The chain links TRBV12-3 or TRBV12-4 to TRBJ1-6; D perhaps matches TRBD1 (5 bases). The CDR3 sequence is 14 residues long. V gave up 6 bases and J gave up 8 bases, with 14 bases separating them. Here the CDR3 reads CASRQQESDSPLHF. The CDR3 nucleotides read TGTGCCAGCAGGCAACAGGAGAGTGATTCACCCCTCCACTTT.

This sequence joins TRBV6-5 and TRBJ2-1; maybe TRBD2 (5 bases). The CDR3 contains 11 residues. V was pared by 11 bases and J by 0 bases, with 5 bases between. Germline V gives CDR1 MNHEY, CDR2 SVGAGI. The CDR3 region is CAGSSYNEQFF. The CDR3, as DNA: TGTGCCGGGAGCTCCTACAATGAGCAGTTCTTC.

Many counts were recorded for this clonotype. The gene calls are TRBV10-3 and TRBJ2-6; D not resolved. The CDR3 is 15 amino acids. Germline CDR1 is ENHRY and CDR2 is SYGVKD. The V end lost 3 bases, the J end lost 1 base, and 7 bases lay between the germline ends. The CDR3 bases are TGTGCCATCAGTGACAGCGCTTCTGGGGCCAACGTCCTGACTTTC. Residues: CAISDSASGANVLTF.

At least ten counts were recorded for this clonotype. The rearrangement joins TRBV19 to TRBJ1-5, with D tentatively TRBD1 (5 bases). The V and J ends lost 6 bases and 1 base respectively, with 10 bases between them. The CDR3 loop spans 14 amino acids. Germline V lookup: CDR1 LNHDA, CDR2 SQIVND (reference sequence). CDR3 nucleotides: TGTGCCAGTAGAGAGGGGTGGAGCAATCAGCCCCAGCATTTT. It yields the protein CASREGWSNQPQHF. The full variable domain, completed using reference TRBV19 and TRBJ1-5, is DGGITQSPKYLFRKEGQNVTLSCEQNLNHDAMYWYRQDPGQGLRLIYYSQIVNDFQKGDIAEGYSVSREKKESFPLTVTSAQKNPTAFYLCASREGWSNQPQHFGDGTRLSIL.

This clonotype has at least ten counts. This rearrangement joins TRBV15 to TRBJ2-3, with D unclear. The V gene lost 5 bases and the J gene lost 5 bases, with 11 bases spanning the gap. Germline assignment: CDR1 LNHNV and CDR2 YYDKDF (reference sequence). CDR3 length: 13 residues. The CDR3 is CATSALGQDTQYF. As DNA, the CDR3 is TGTGCCACCAGCGCATTGGGTCAAGATACGCAGTATTTT.

This chain joins TRBV29-1 and TRBJ2-7, with D maybe TRBD1 (6 bases). Looked up from germline, CDR1 is SQVTM and CDR2 is ANQGSEA. This CDR3 contains 13 residues. V gave up 6 bases and J gave up 3 bases, with 15 bases separating them. CDR3 coding DNA: TGCAGCGTAGCCGGGACATCGAACTACGAGCAGTACTTC. Encoded protein: CSVAGTSNYEQYF.

The sample holds many counts of this clonotype. V is TRBV7-9 and J is TRBJ2-1; 7 bases align to TRBD1. The CDR3 is 14 residues long. The V gene end was trimmed by 8 bases and the J gene end by 5 bases; junction bases not matched to a gene: 9. The germline V gene has CDR1 SEHNR and CDR2 FQNEAQ (reference sequence). The CDR3 DNA sequence: TGTGCCAGCCAAGACAGGGTAAAGAACAATGAGCAGTTCTTC. It is translated as CASQDRVKNNEQFF.

This clonotype showed up many times. V and J are TRBV5-1 and TRBJ2-2, with D unresolved. The ends were cut back, 7 bases at V and 3 bases at J, with 16 bases in the middle. The CDR3 length is 15 residues. Germline-derived CDR1 and CDR2 are SGHRS and YFSETQ. The CDR3: CASGGTVGYTGELFF. DNA of the CDR3: TGCGCCAGCGGTGGAACGGTTGGTTACACCGGGGAGCTGTTTTTT.

This clonotype was seen a handful of times. This CDR3 reads CSARGGENYNEQFF. The CDR3 DNA sequence: TGCAGTGCTAGAGGGGGAGAAAACTACAATGAGCAGTTCTTC. The rearrangement joins TRBV20-1 to TRBJ2-1; D is perhaps TRBD2 (5 bases). This CDR3 spans 14 amino acids. V shed 1 base and J shed 3 bases, with 10 bases lying between them. CDR1 is DFQATT, CDR2 SNEGSKA, per germline (reference sequence).

This clonotype appeared a few times. The gene calls are TRBV29-1 and TRBJ2-5; TRBD2 agrees at 11 bases. The CDR3 spans 16 residues. Germline loops: CDR1 SQVTM, CDR2 ANQGSEA. Germline trimming cut 6 bases from V and 0 bases from J; bases unmatched to any gene: 9. CDR3 amino acids: CSVDGLAGRDQETQYF. The CDR3 region has the DNA TGCAGCGTAGATGGACTAGCGGGCAGAGACCAAGAGACCCAGTACTTC.

The chain couples TRBV24-1 to TRBJ1-5; the D is unclear. From germline, CDR1 is KGHDR and CDR2 SFDVKD. Trimming pared 5 bases from V and 0 bases from J, leaving 7 bases between. This CDR3 region has 14 residues. The CDR3 region is CATSGRISNQPQHF. In DNA form, the CDR3 reads TGTGCCACCAGTGGAAGGATTAGCAATCAGCCCCAGCATTTT.

The sample holds many counts of this clonotype. The genes are TRBV5-1 and TRBJ2-1; D might be TRBD1 (6 bases). Germline-derived CDR1 and CDR2 are SGHRS and YFSETQ. Between the trimmed V and J ends, which lost 0 bases and 7 bases, there was a span of 11 bases. There are 14 residues in the CDR3. The CDR3 nucleotides read TGCGCCAGCAGCTTGGACAGGGTGGGGAATGAGCAGTTCTTC. Amino acids: CASSLDRVGNEQFF.

The sample holds a few counts of this clonotype. The rearrangement links TRBV20-1 to TRBJ2-1; 10 bases fit TRBD2. There are 15 residues in the CDR3. The V gene end was trimmed by 6 bases and the J gene end by 2 bases; junction bases not matched to a gene: 7. Germline loops: CDR1 DFQATT, CDR2 SNEGSKA (reference sequence). The CDR3 nucleotides are TGCAGTGCGAGGGCTAGCGGGAGAACCTACAATGAGCAGTTCTTC. Encoded protein: CSARASGRTYNEQFF.

This clonotype was picked up many times. CDR3 protein: CSARELTDTQYF. The CDR3 DNA reads TGCAGTGCTAGAGAATTGACAGATACGCAGTATTTT. This chain connects TRBV20-1 to TRBJ2-3; no clear D. The germline V and J ends were trimmed by 0 bases and 3 bases, with 4 bases remaining between them. The CDR3 covers 12 residues. CDR1 is DFQATT, CDR2 SNEGSKA, per germline (reference sequence).

This clonotype was detected many times. This chain uses TRBV7-2 with TRBJ2-3; 9 bases fit TRBD2. With 5 bases clipped from V and 3 bases from J, the junction kept 9 bases outside the gene matches. From germline, CDR1 is SGHTA and CDR2 FQGNSA. The length of the CDR3 is 16 residues. The chain's CDR3 is CASSRNSGSSTDTQYF. In DNA form, the CDR3 reads TGTGCCAGCAGCCGAAATAGCGGGAGCAGTACAGATACGCAGTATTTT.

The V gene is TRBV7-3, the J gene TRBJ2-3; 7 bases fit TRBD2. Germline V gene data show CDR1 as SGHTA and CDR2 as FQGTGA. V was pared by 5 bases and J by 6 bases, with 11 bases of the junction left unmatched. There are 15 residues in the CDR3. The CDR3 DNA reads as TGTGCCAGCAGCACACAAGGGCTAGCGGCGGATACGCAGTATTTT. As protein: CASSTQGLAADTQYF.